The present T cell receptor beta chain was sequenced within a study of tissue T cells after allogeneic stem cell transplantation. Produced via immunoSEQ multiplex PCR; TCRdb's table is partial and in-frame only. The profile shows thousands of clones, about 50% of them singletons. The sample's time point: mouse harvest day 7 after allogeneic transplant. Mouse grafts combined 10^7 T-cell-depleted bone marrow cells with 10^6 splenic CD5+ T cells. Tissues came from B6→BALB/c major-mismatch GVHD mice at day 7 or 14. On this clone: Its antigen is currently unknown. Mouse gene names apply. Read data end 1 residue before the CDR3 end; the end is taken from the germline J gene.

The study, taken as a whole, reports: Blood and spleen captured only part of the tissue TCR repertoire.

J lost 3 bases, V lost 1 base, and 4 bases had no gene match. From germline, CDR1 is MNHDT and CDR2 YYDKIL. The CDR3 has 17 residues. This receptor was taken from a female BALB/c mouse given C57BL/6 T cells with graft-versus-host disease after an allogeneic hematopoietic cell transplant. The sequenced material came from gut tissue. The V call is TRBV17, the J call TRBJ2-3; TRBD2 agrees at 13 bases. The CDR3 protein is CASSRGTGGARAETLYF. The CDR3 bases that were read are TGTGCTAGCAGTAGAGGGACTGGGGGGGCGCGGGCAGAAACGCTGTAT.